The next 22 T cell receptor beta chains were all read from a single sample in a study of blood T cell repertoires in COVID-19. The protocol was immunoSEQ multiplex PCR, while the TCRdb copy is restricted to in-frame clones and leaves out a portion. This table holds some 250,000 clones, around four fifths found once. Sequenced material: peripheral blood. The receptors were gathered from a man older than 75 with acute or convalescent COVID-19.

The J gene is TRBJ1-6, the V gene TRBV6-1, with D uncertain. Per germline, CDR1 MNHNS and CDR2 SASEGT. V lost 0 bases and J lost 4, with 7 bases in between. The CDR3 loop spans 15 amino acids. The DNA of the CDR3 is TGTGCCAGCAGTGAAGCGCACGGTTATAATTCACCCCTCCACTTT. Translation gives CASSEAHGYNSPLHF.

Comments on this clone: Other DNA sequences in the sample encode the same CDR3. The chain uses TRBV5-1 and TRBJ1-1; weak D call: TRBD1 (6 bases). Germline V gene lookup returns CDR1 SGHRS and CDR2 YFSETQ. The V gene lost 0 bases and the J gene lost 2 bases, with 8 bases spanning the gap. The CDR3 length is 14 residues. CDR3 DNA sequence: TGCGCCAGCAGCTTGGTACAGGGTAACACTGAAGCTTTCTTT. As protein: CASSLVQGNTEAFF.

This clone appeared many times. The rearrangement uses TRBV10-3 and TRBJ1-3; tentatively, D is TRBD1 (5 bases). Trimming removed 5 bases at V and 0 bases at J, with 17 bases between. CDR3 length: 17 amino acids. Germline CDR1 reads ENHRY; CDR2 reads SYGVKD. CDR3 sequence: CAISSIRDSSSGNTIYF. CDR3 nucleotide sequence: TGTGCCATCAGTTCTATTCGGGACTCGAGCTCTGGAAACACCATATATTTT.

CDR3 protein: CASSFRQAGTEAFF. The DNA of the CDR3 is TGTGCCAGCAGCTTCAGGCAGGCGGGCACTGAAGCTTTCTTT. The genes are TRBV5-6 and TRBJ1-1; D is unclear. Germline lookup yields CDR1 SGHDT and CDR2 YYEEEE. Trimming took off 2 bases at V and 4 bases at J, with 12 bases between the two ends. This CDR3 is built from 14 residues.

The rearrangement joins TRBV18 to TRBJ2-7, with TRBD1 matching 9 bases. CDR1 and CDR2 (germline): KGHSH, LQKENI. Trimming at V came to 4 bases and at J to 4 bases, leaving 8 bases not matched to a gene. CDR3 length: 15 amino acids. This CDR3 reads CASSRSGQGLYEQYF. Written as DNA, the CDR3 is TGTGCCAGCTCACGTTCTGGACAGGGGTTATACGAGCAGTACTTC.

The V and J genes are TRBV7-3 and TRBJ2-1, with a possible D match to TRBD2 (6 bases). Germline CDR1 SGHTA, CDR2 FQGTGA. This CDR3 region has 13 residues. V was clipped by 6 bases and J by 9 bases, with 15 bases between them. The CDR3 DNA sequence: TGTGCCAGCAGACGACAAACTAGCTCTGAGCAGTTCTTC. Residues: CASRRQTSSEQFF.

The genes are TRBV4-2 and TRBJ2-3, with D possibly matching TRBD2 (5 bases). The V and J ends lost 4 bases and 1 base respectively, with 9 bases between them. This CDR3 comprises 14 residues. CDR1 LGHNA and CDR2 YNFKEQ come from the germline V gene. CDR3 protein: CASSLGLGTDTQYF. The CDR3 DNA reads TGTGCCAGCAGCCTAGGACTTGGCACAGATACGCAGTATTTT.

In DNA, the CDR3 is TGTGCCAGCAGTGAGAGGGCCGGGTATCGCTATGGCTACACCTTC. This gives the protein CASSERAGYRYGYTF. The rearrangement links TRBV2 to TRBJ1-2; D unclear. The length of the CDR3 is 15 residues. Germline CDR1 and CDR2: SNHLY and FYNNEI. Trimming took 3 bases from V and 4 from J, leaving 15 bases between them. Based on the CDR3 plus reference TRBV2 and TRBJ1-2, the full variable domain is EPEVTQTPSHQVTQMGQEVILRCVPISNHLYFYWYRQILGQKVEFLVSFYNNEISEKSEIFDDQFSVERPDGSNFTLKIRSTKLEDSAMYFCASSERAGYRYGYTFGSGTRLTVV.

V gene TRBV5-1 combines with J gene TRBJ2-6, with 7 bases lining up with TRBD1. Losses at the gene ends were 2 bases for V and 2 bases for J; bases not matched to a gene: 4. The CDR3 runs to 16 residues. Germline lookup yields CDR1 SGHRS and CDR2 YFSETQ. The DNA for the CDR3 is TGCGCCAGCAGCTTTGGCGACAGGGCTGGGGCCAACGTCCTGACTTTC. This gives the protein CASSFGDRAGANVLTF. The full variable domain, rest sourced from reference TRBV5-1 and TRBJ2-6, is KAGVTQTPRYLIKTRGQQVTLSCSPISGHRSVSWYQQTPGQGLQFLFEYFSETQRNKGNFPGRFSGRQFSNSRSEMNVSTLELGDSALYLCASSFGDRAGANVLTFGAGSRLTVL.

This chain connects TRBV3-1 (or the pseudogene TRBV3-2) to TRBJ2-1; no firm D call. The CDR3 has 15 amino acids. Trimming removed 2 bases from V and 5 bases from J, with 13 bases in between. CDR1 is LGHDT and CDR2 is YNNKEL in the germline V gene (reference sequence). The DNA for the CDR3 is TGTGCCAGCAGCCAAAGAGGAAACACCCACAATGAGCAGTTCTTC. Its protein product is CASSQRGNTHNEQFF.

The chain is built from TRBV9 and TRBJ1-1; a possible D gene is TRBD1 (6 bases). Between the trimmed V and J ends, which lost 4 bases and 4 bases, there was a span of 11 bases. CDR1 is SGDLS and CDR2 is YYNGEE in the germline V gene. This CDR3 spans 13 amino acids. DNA of the CDR3: TGTGCCAGCAGCCGAACAGGGTCCACTGAAGCTTTCTTT. Its protein product is CASSRTGSTEAFF.

The chain is built from TRBV11-2 and TRBJ2-2; D might be TRBD2 (6 bases). The CDR3 contains 13 residues. The V end lost 4 bases, the J end lost 5 bases, and 8 bases lay between the germline ends. CDR1 SGHAT and CDR2 FQNNGV come from the germline V gene. The CDR3 region is CASSSGGTGELFF. CDR3 DNA: TGTGCCAGCAGCTCCGGAGGGACCGGGGAGCTGTTTTTT.

The chain couples TRBV3-1 (or the pseudogene TRBV3-2) to TRBJ2-7; 14 bases fit TRBD2. V lost 1 base to trimming and J lost 6 bases; unmatched junction nucleotides: 2. Germline values: CDR1 LGHDT, CDR2 YNNKEL (reference sequence). The CDR3 runs 15 residues. The CDR3 sequence: CASSQGGLAGAEQYF. CDR3 sequence (DNA): TGTGCCAGCAGCCAAGGGGGACTAGCGGGAGCCGAGCAGTACTTC.

There are a few counts of this clone. The V and J genes are TRBV2 and TRBJ1-6; 9 bases are a match to TRBD1. Germline trimming cut 6 bases from V and 5 bases from J; bases unmatched to any gene: 8. Germline V gene sequence: CDR1 SNHLY, CDR2 FYNNEI. The CDR3 spans 16 residues. The CDR3 coding sequence is TGTGCCAGCAGCGGAGCCGGGACAGGGAATAATTCACCCCTCCACTTT. Protein: CASSGAGTGNNSPLHF.

This chain uses TRBV2 with TRBJ2-1; possible D gene TRBD2, 5 bases. Trimming cost V 2 bases and J 4 bases, with 12 bases left between them. The CDR3 covers 15 residues. Germline V CDR1 and CDR2: SNHLY, FYNNEI. The CDR3 region is CASSEWEILYNEQFF. CDR3 in DNA: TGTGCCAGCAGTGAATGGGAGATCTTATACAATGAGCAGTTCTTC. Using reference TRBV2 and TRBJ2-1 for the parts outside the CDR3, the full variable domain is EPEVTQTPSHQVTQMGQEVILRCVPISNHLYFYWYRQILGQKVEFLVSFYNNEISEKSEIFDDQFSVERPDGSNFTLKIRSTKLEDSAMYFCASSEWEILYNEQFFGPGTRLTVL.

The rearrangement links TRBV11-2 to TRBJ2-1; the match to TRBD1 covers 8 bases. The CDR3 has 16 amino acids. Trimming took 5 bases from V and 7 from J; bases not matched to a gene: 13. Germline V gives CDR1 SGHAT, CDR2 FQNNGV. The CDR3 reads CASSRQGPGDMNEQFF. The CDR3, as DNA: TGTGCCAGCAGCCGACAGGGGCCCGGGGACATGAATGAGCAGTTCTTC.

V and J are TRBV19 and TRBJ1-2; D gene ambiguous. Trimming pared 7 bases from V and 8 bases from J, leaving 20 bases between. The germline V gene encodes CDR1 LNHDA and CDR2 SQIVND (reference sequence). The CDR3 runs 14 residues. In nucleotides, the CDR3 is TGTGCCAGTACCCCCGGAGCGGGGAACGGGGGCTACACCTTC. Translation gives CASTPGAGNGGYTF.

This sequence joins TRBV7-6 and TRBJ2-1, with 9 positions matching TRBD2. Germline CDR1 SGHVS, CDR2 FNYEAQ. The CDR3 totals 16 residues. Trimming cost V 3 bases and J 3 bases; bases outside gene matches: 6. DNA of the CDR3: TGTGCCAGCAGCTTGGCCAGCGGGGGGCTCTACAATGAGCAGTTCTTC. Translating gives CASSLASGGLYNEQFF.

This chain joins TRBV18 and TRBJ1-5; 7 bases align to TRBD1. Trimming took 0 bases from V and 4 from J; bases not matched to a gene: 9. This CDR3 spans 17 amino acids. Germline assignment: CDR1 KGHSH and CDR2 LQKENI. The CDR3 bases are TGTGCCAGCTCACCACCGGGGGTTTCGACAGGGAATCAGCCCCAGCATTTT. Residues: CASSPPGVSTGNQPQHF.

This chain links TRBV30 with TRBJ2-7; no reliable D call. Germline values: CDR1 GTSNPN, CDR2 SVGIG (reference sequence). The CDR3 totals 13 residues. Between the trimmed V and J ends, which lost 2 bases and 4 bases, there was a span of 12 bases. The CDR3, as DNA: TGTGCCTGGAGTCGCGCGAGAATTTACGAGCAGTACTTC. Its translation is CAWSRARIYEQYF.

The chain recombines TRBV9 with TRBJ2-1; 10 bases map to TRBD2. The V gene's germline CDR1 is SGDLS and CDR2 YYNGEE. V was clipped by 1 base and J by 4 bases; unmatched bases: 8. This CDR3 comprises 17 residues. CDR3 sequence reads: CASSVSRVAGGYNEQFF. The CDR3 coding sequence is TGTGCCAGCAGCGTATCAAGAGTAGCGGGAGGTTACAATGAGCAGTTCTTC.

The V and J genes are TRBV7-3 and TRBJ2-1; tentative D call: TRBD2 (5 bases). The CDR3 runs 15 residues. CDR1 SGHTA and CDR2 FQGTGA come from the germline V gene. V lost 8 bases and J 0 bases, leaving 14 bases between the germline ends. The CDR3 spells CASGPGGGSYNEQFF. The CDR3, as DNA: TGTGCCAGCGGACCCGGTGGAGGCTCCTACAATGAGCAGTTCTTC.